This section outlines one T cell receptor (beta chain) sequence together with its context. Its antigen is currently not known. There are no base qualities to consult, and no much larger clone falls within one base. This sample was taken from a study of blood T cell repertoires in COVID-19 (dated by TCRdb to 2018 to 2021). Turning to the overall study: Samples covering the acute and convalescent phases of COVID-19 were provided by collaborators in the United States, Italy and Spain. The dataset comprised deeply sampled blood TCRbeta repertoires from subjects exposed to, actively infected with, or recovered from COVID-19. A de-identified subject ID, COVID-19 status, age in years and sex were almost always included in the sample metadata. Where available, HLA class I and class II types were obtained from metadata supplied by the sample provider rather than from assay-based typing. The repertoires were released in a freely available public database intended as a resource for research on the immune response to SARS-CoV-2. The material from the prospective study consisted of cDNA or gDNA derived from T cells, B-cell-depleted T cells, or PBMCs. The samples were drawn from the first 160 participants of the ongoing ImmuneRACE study and from 1,254 subjects provided by 6 global collaborators.

TCRbeta CDR3 regions were amplified from genomic DNA using the immunoSEQ Assay, a bias-controlled multiplex PCR. As for the authors' bioinformatics: The number of nucleated cells in each sample was estimated from the amplification of reference gene primers within the assay. To quantify the absolute abundance of each unique TCRbeta CDR3 rearrangement, sequence reads were collapsed and filtered. For each sample, productive Simpson clonality was calculated as the square root of Simpson's diversity index across productive rearrangements. TCRdb mirrors the immuneACCESS table, restricted to in-frame sequences. Some clones are absent from its copies; in checked studies, under half trace to an unresolved V gene, and the reason for the others is unknown. V and J calls and clone size are as listed in that table; D and trimming were resolved from the DNA. Here the sample has approximately 40,000 clones; around 90% occur a single time. The leading ten clones occupy over 20% of the sample.

Collaborating institutions collected whole blood in K2EDTA tubes following their own protocols. For TCRbeta analysis, collaborators shipped samples as frozen whole blood, isolated PBMCs, or DNA extracted from either of those sample types. Results and caveats for the whole study, not just this receptor: The quantity of clinical and demographic metadata differed by source and by participant and was supplied without curation.

The specimen sequenced was peripheral blood. The sequence derives from a man aged 60 to 75 with acute or convalescent COVID-19.

The DNA sequence is given as TGCGCCAGCAGCTTGGTGCAGGGCCCCTACAATGAGCAGTTCTTC. Its product reads: CASSLVQGPYNEQFF. The chain was built from TRBV5-1 and TRBJ2-1, and possibly TRBD1, on 5 matching bases. The cysteine opens and the phenylalanine closes a CDR3 of 15 amino acids. The CDR3 DNA has 45 bases and is translated from base 1. V loses 0 bases, J loses 2 bases, and the germline ends lie 9 bases apart. CDR1 and CDR2, looked up from the germline V gene, are SGHRS and YFSETQ. The entire variable domain, with the stretches around the CDR3 drawn from the reference TRBV5-1 and TRBJ2-1 proteins, is KAGVTQTPRYLIKTRGQQVTLSCSPISGHRSVSWYQQTPGQGLQFLFEYFSETQRNKGNFPGRFSGRQFSNSRSEMNVSTLELGDSALYLCASSLVQGPYNEQFFGPGTRLTVL.